Listed below are T cell receptor beta chains from one sample, sequenced in a study of T cell clonotyping in hematopoietic cell transplantation. Clones were sequenced by immunoSEQ multiplex PCR, and TCRdb holds only the in-frame ones, with some missing. Here the sample spans about 2,500 clones, over 70% being singletons. The source material was peripheral blood mononuclear cells, sampled 180 days after allogeneic stem cell transplant. The receptor source for this set is a male patient between 60 and 69 years old who had an allogeneic stem cell transplant, so T cells may come from the graft donor. Some clones in this sample may be carry-over from other donors' samples. The CDR3 runs from the conserved cysteine through the conserved F or W. The D gene is left open where the match is weak. The size of a clone is reported for some rows only, either as once, few or many, or as a class for expanded clones.

j_call | clone_size | d_call | v_call | cdr3_aa | cdr3_nt
TRBJ2-1 | . | TRBD2 | TRBV25-1 | CASSPLAGTDNEQFF | TGTGCCAGCAGCCCGTTAGCGGGAACTGACAATGAGCAGTTCTTC
TRBJ1-2 | once | TRBD1 | TRBV30 | CAWSIQGARGYTF | TGTGCCTGGAGCATACAGGGGGCGCGGGGCTACACCTTC
TRBJ2-7 | . | TRBD2 | TRBV2 | CASGLAGNYEQYF | TGTGCCAGCGGACTAGCGGGGAACTACGAGCAGTACTTC
TRBJ2-3 | . | . | TRBV27 | CASSLGWDTQYF | TGTGCCAGCAGTCTCGGTTGGGATACGCAGTATTTT
TRBJ1-3 | . | TRBD1 | TRBV11-2 | CASSPRTGGTYTIYF | TGTGCCAGCAGCCCGAGGACAGGGGGCACATACACCATATATTTT
TRBJ2-1 | . | . | TRBV5-1 | CASSLEPGAEQFF | TGCGCCAGCAGCTTGGAGCCAGGAGCGGAGCAGTTCTTC
TRBJ2-2 | . | . | TRBV19 | CASRAGQNTGELFF | TGTGCCAGTAGGGCGGGACAGAACACCGGGGAGCTGTTTTTT
TRBJ2-7 | . | TRBD1 | TRBV19 | CASSALPGQGNEQYF | TGTGCCAGTAGTGCCCTACCGGGACAGGGGAACGAGCAGTACTTC
TRBJ1-1 | . | . | TRBV30 | CAWSVGGARTEAFF | TGTGCCTGGAGTGTTGGGGGGGCAAGGACTGAAGCTTTCTTT
TRBJ2-3 | . | . | TRBV5-6 | CASSLGLGIGTDTQYF | TGTGCCAGCAGCTTGGGGCTAGGAATAGGAACAGATACGCAGTATTTT
TRBJ2-7 | . | TRBD1 | TRBV7-2 | CASTSRGPMVGGAYEQYF | TGTGCCAGCACCTCCAGGGGGCCTATGGTAGGTGGGGCCTACGAGCAGTACTTC
TRBJ1-2 | . | . | TRBV30 | CAWSGQGGYTF | TGTGCCTGGAGTGGGCAGGGTGGCTACACCTTC
TRBJ1-1 | . | . | TRBV9 | CASSVGLKGTEAFF | TGTGCCAGCAGCGTAGGACTCAAGGGCACTGAAGCTTTCTTT
TRBJ2-7 | . | TRBD1 | TRBV7-2 | CASSSRTGGYEQYF | TGTGCCAGCAGCTCTCGGACAGGGGGCTACGAGCAGTACTTC
TRBJ1-1 | . | TRBD1 | TRBV25-1 | CARRDRGANTEAFF | TGTGCCAGGAGAGACAGGGGAGCGAACACTGAAGCTTTCTTT
TRBJ1-2 | . | TRBD1 | TRBV6-6 | CASRTPRQGVIYGYTF | TGTGCCAGCAGGACCCCAAGACAGGGGGTAATCTATGGCTACACCTTC
TRBJ1-2 | . | . | TRBV10-3 | CAISLLGGGFTF | TGTGCCATCAGTCTACTGGGGGGGGGTTTCACCTTC
TRBJ2-1 | . | TRBD2 | TRBV7-3 | CASSWLAGSYNEQFF | TGTGCCAGCAGCTGGTTAGCGGGCTCCTACAATGAGCAGTTCTTC
TRBJ2-7 | once | . | TRBV6-1 | CASSLPPGYEQYF | TGTGCCAGCAGTCTACCTCCGGGCTACGAGCAGTACTTC
TRBJ2-7 | . | TRBD2 | TRBV28 | CASRPSGRYEQYF | TGTGCCAGCAGACCAAGCGGGAGGTACGAGCAGTACTTC
TRBJ2-5 | once | TRBD1 | TRBV25-1 | CASSEGNHRGETQYF | TGTGCCAGCAGTGAAGGAAACCACAGGGGAGAGACCCAGTACTTC
TRBJ2-7 | . | . | TRBV15 | CATSRSRGEQYF | TGTGCCACCAGCAGGAGTCGGGGCGAGCAGTACTTC
TRBJ2-7 | . | . | TRBV6-5 | CASSQGGYEQYF | TGTGCCAGCTCCCAGGGCGGGTATGAGCAGTACTTC
TRBJ2-7 | . | . | TRBV19 | CASSRGGGEQYF | TGTGCCAGTAGTAGGGGTGGAGGTGAGCAGTACTTC
TRBJ2-7 | . | . | TRBV11-2 | CASSLDPMASYEQYF | TGTGCCAGCAGCTTAGATCCTATGGCCAGCTACGAGCAGTACTTC
TRBJ2-7 | . | . | TRBV28 | CASRETRAGNEQYF | TGTGCCAGCAGGGAAACCAGGGCGGGTAACGAGCAGTACTTC
TRBJ2-7 | . | TRBD2 | TRBV6-6 | CASRGDYPYEQYF | TGTGCCAGCAGGGGGGACTATCCCTACGAGCAGTACTTC
TRBJ2-1 | few | TRBD2 | TRBV7-9 | CASSSGTSGNEQFF | TGTGCCAGCAGCTCCGGGACTAGCGGGAATGAGCAGTTCTTC
TRBJ1-1 | . | . | TRBV9 | CASSVGTGSNTEAFF | TGTGCCAGCAGCGTAGGGACGGGGAGCAACACTGAAGCTTTCTTT
TRBJ2-7 | . | . | TRBV30 | CAWGTQGYEQYF | TGTGCCTGGGGGACACAGGGCTACGAGCAGTACTTC
TRBJ2-1 | . | TRBD2 | TRBV9 | CASSVAPGTTRYNEQFF | TGTGCCAGCAGCGTAGCCCCCGGGACTACCCGATACAATGAGCAGTTCTTC
TRBJ2-5 | . | . | TRBV6-5 | CASSSTIQETQYF | TGTGCCAGCAGCTCTACCATCCAAGAGACCCAGTACTTC
TRBJ1-1 | . | . | TRBV7-2 | CASSFEALPNTEAFF | TGTGCCAGCAGCTTTGAGGCCTTGCCGAACACTGAAGCTTTCTTT
TRBJ2-7 | . | . | TRBV5-1 | CASSGYYEQYF | TGCGCCAGCAGCGGGTACTACGAGCAGTACTTC
TRBJ2-7 | . | . | TRBV23-1 | CASTSHEQYF | TGCGCCAGCACTTCCCACGAGCAGTACTTC
TRBJ1-2 | once | TRBD1 | TRBV6-6 | CASSRGQDYGYTF | TGTGCCAGCAGCCGAGGACAGGACTATGGCTACACCTTC
TRBJ2-7 | once | . | TRBV5-1 | CASSLGTAGLYEQYF | TGCGCCAGCAGCTTGGGGACAGCGGGGCTCTACGAGCAGTACTTC
TRBJ2-2 | . | . | TRBV10-3 | CAISERQGSADANTGELFF | TGTGCCATCAGTGAGAGGCAGGGCTCCGCTGACGCGAACACCGGGGAGCTGTTTTTT
TRBJ1-2 | once | TRBD1 | TRBV29-1 | CSVNEPGTGMGGYGYTF | TGCAGCGTGAATGAACCCGGGACAGGGATGGGCGGCTATGGCTACACCTTC
TRBJ2-7 | . | . | TRBV30 | CASSGTRGGYEQYF | TGTGCCTCCTCCGGGACCCGTGGGGGCTACGAGCAGTACTTC
TRBJ2-7 | . | TRBD2 | TRBV6-1 | CASNKGTSVPYEQYF | TGTGCCTCCAATAAGGGGACTAGCGTTCCCTACGAGCAGTACTTC
TRBJ1-5 | . | . | TRBV5-6 | CASSLGGFSNQPQHF | TGTGCCAGCAGCTTGGGGGGTTTCAGCAATCAGCCCCAGCATTTT
TRBJ2-7 | once | TRBD1 | TRBV28 | CASSALPGQGYEQYF | TGTGCCAGCAGTGCCCTTCCGGGACAGGGCTACGAGCAGTACTTC